The rows below give T cell receptor beta chains drawn from one sample of a study of cytomegalovirus exposure and HLA in healthy donors. The repertoire was sequenced with immunoSEQ multiplex PCR; TCRdb's copy has only in-frame clones and lacks some. The table lists fewer than 200,000 clones, more than 80% of them singletons. Sequences were obtained from PBMCs. These receptors originate from a young woman in good health and CMV-seronegative. Both conserved end residues are part of each CDR3. A D gene is named only where the DNA matches it firmly. Rows give clone size only sometimes, using once, few, many, or a class for an expanded clone.

>NA|NA|TRBV28|TRBJ2-1
CASRWALEQFF
TGTGCCAGCAGATGGGCATTAGAGCAGTTCTTC
>NA|NA|TRBV18|TRBJ1-4
CASHDREAANEKLFF
TGTGCCAGCCATGACCGGGAGGCAGCTAATGAAAAACTGTTTTTT
>NA|NA|TRBV11-2|TRBJ2-3
CASSLELGQMGDTQYF
TGTGCCAGCAGCCTAGAATTGGGACAAATGGGAGATACGCAGTATTTT
>NA|NA|TRBV30|TRBJ1-1
CAWSEGLPNTEAFF
TGTGCCTGGAGTGAGGGACTACCGAACACTGAAGCTTTCTTT
>NA|NA|TRBV18|TRBJ1-2
CASSLQGQDYGYTF
TGTGCCAGCTCACTCCAGGGGCAAGATTATGGCTACACCTTC
>few|TRBD2|TRBV9|TRBJ2-1
CASSGSGTSYEQFF
TGTGCCAGCAGCGGCTCCGGGACTAGTTATGAGCAGTTCTTC
>NA|NA|TRBV11-2|TRBJ2-1
CASSLDQEDEQFF
TGTGCCAGCAGCTTGGACCAGGAGGATGAGCAGTTCTTC
>NA|NA|TRBV14|TRBJ2-7
CASSQDRGRDSYEQYF
TGTGCCAGCAGCCAAGACCGTGGCAGGGACTCCTACGAGCAGTACTTC
>NA|NA|TRBV6-5|TRBJ2-5
CASTRGETQYF
TGTGCCAGCACGCGCGGGGAGACCCAGTACTTC
>NA|TRBD1|TRBV7-9|TRBJ1-4
CASSLRVGGTVNEKLFF
TGTGCCAGCAGCTTAAGGGTGGGCGGGACAGTTAATGAAAAACTGTTTTTT
>NA|NA|TRBV5-1|TRBJ2-7
CASSPIYRLAGPYEQYF
TGCGCCAGCAGCCCGATATATAGGTTGGCGGGCCCCTACGAGCAGTACTTC
>NA|NA|TRBV6-5|TRBJ1-1
CASLRTGGTEAFF
TGTGCCAGCCTTAGGACGGGGGGCACTGAAGCTTTCTTT
>NA|NA|TRBV5-6|TRBJ1-6
CASSPPLSHSPLHF
TGTGCCAGCAGCCCGCCCTTGAGCCATTCACCCCTCCACTTT
>NA|NA|TRBV28|TRBJ1-4
CASTLGGRPNEKLFF
TGTGCCAGCACCCTGGGGGGAAGGCCCAATGAAAAACTGTTTTTT
>NA|TRBD2|TRBV2|TRBJ2-7
CASSRSSGSYEQYF
TGTGCCAGCAGTCGAAGTAGCGGGAGCTACGAGCAGTACTTC
>NA|TRBD2|TRBV9|TRBJ2-7
CASSFRLADTYEQYF
TGTGCCAGCAGCTTCCGACTAGCGGACACCTACGAGCAGTACTTC
>NA|TRBD2|TRBV28|TRBJ2-3
CASSLGGSTDTQYF
TGTGCCAGCAGTTTGGGGGGGAGCACAGATACGCAGTATTTT
>NA|TRBD2|TRBV6-4|TRBJ2-3
CASSDSTSGSATQYF
TGTGCCAGCAGTGACTCGACTAGCGGGAGTGCTACGCAGTATTTT
>NA|TRBD1|TRBV5-1|TRBJ2-3
CASSPGTATDTQYF
TGCGCCAGCAGCCCAGGGACAGCCACAGATACGCAGTATTTT
>NA|NA|TRBV5-1|TRBJ2-7
CASSLTLGPYEQYF
TGCGCCAGCAGCTTAACATTGGGGCCCTACGAGCAGTACTTC
>NA|NA|TRBV28|TRBJ1-5
CASSLENQPQHF
TGTGCCAGCAGTTTAGAGAATCAGCCCCAGCATTTT
>NA|TRBD1|TRBV2|TRBJ2-2
CASRWTGVDTGELFF
TGTGCCAGCAGGTGGACAGGGGTTGACACCGGGGAGCTGTTTTTT
>few|TRBD2|TRBV28|TRBJ2-1
CASRPSAGGSYNEQFF
TGTGCCAGCAGACCATCGGCGGGAGGTTCCTACAATGAGCAGTTCTTC
>NA|TRBD1|TRBV2|TRBJ2-2
CASSDSGGITGELFF
TGTGCCAGCAGTGACTCAGGGGGCATCACCGGGGAGCTGTTTTTT
>NA|NA|TRBV5-1|TRBJ1-2
CASRLDSNSNYGYTF
TGCGCCAGCAGGCTCGACAGTAATTCTAACTATGGCTACACCTTC
>NA|TRBD1|TRBV5-4|TRBJ1-2
CASSFGTGGYGYTF
TGTGCCAGCAGCTTCGGAACAGGGGGCTATGGCTACACCTTC
>NA|NA|TRBV28|TRBJ2-7
CASAPPRNTGAYEQYF
TGTGCCAGCGCCCCCCCGCGGAATACAGGAGCCTACGAGCAGTACTTC
>NA|NA|TRBV2|TRBJ1-5
CASSEGTSRRQPQHF
TGTGCCAGCAGTGAGGGAACATCAAGGAGGCAGCCCCAGCATTTT
>NA|TRBD1|TRBV28|TRBJ1-2
CASRDGGQGHSGYTF
TGTGCCAGCAGAGACGGGGGACAGGGACATAGTGGCTACACCTTC
>NA|NA|TRBV7-9|TRBJ2-7
CASTDGAGLSYEQYF
TGTGCCAGCACCGATGGGGCAGGGCTCTCCTACGAGCAGTACTTC
>medium-sized|TRBD2|TRBV6-4|TRBJ2-1
CASSDGGGSSSNEQFF
TGTGCCAGCAGTGACGGTGGCGGGAGTTCATCGAATGAGCAGTTCTTC
>few|TRBD2|TRBV28|TRBJ2-7
CASRRREIYEQYF
TGTGCCAGCAGACGGCGGGAGATTTACGAGCAGTACTTC
>few|TRBD2|TRBV13|TRBJ2-1
CASSSSSGRAGEQFF
TGTGCCAGCAGCTCCTCTAGCGGGAGGGCCGGTGAGCAGTTCTTC
>once|NA|TRBV4-2|TRBJ2-2
CASSQVAGNTGELFF
TGTGCCAGCAGCCAAGTCGCAGGGAACACCGGGGAGCTGTTTTTT
>NA|NA|TRBV9|TRBJ2-3
CASSEGIGADTDTQYF
TGTGCCAGCAGCGAGGGGATTGGGGCTGACACAGATACGCAGTATTTT
>NA|TRBD1|TRBV6-5|TRBJ2-7
CASSLTGTGTYEQYF
TGTGCCAGCAGTCTTACCGGGACAGGGACCTACGAGCAGTACTTC
>once|TRBD2|TRBV2|TRBJ2-7
CASSEEGLAGDEQYF
TGTGCCAGCAGTGAAGAAGGACTAGCGGGAGACGAGCAGTACTTC